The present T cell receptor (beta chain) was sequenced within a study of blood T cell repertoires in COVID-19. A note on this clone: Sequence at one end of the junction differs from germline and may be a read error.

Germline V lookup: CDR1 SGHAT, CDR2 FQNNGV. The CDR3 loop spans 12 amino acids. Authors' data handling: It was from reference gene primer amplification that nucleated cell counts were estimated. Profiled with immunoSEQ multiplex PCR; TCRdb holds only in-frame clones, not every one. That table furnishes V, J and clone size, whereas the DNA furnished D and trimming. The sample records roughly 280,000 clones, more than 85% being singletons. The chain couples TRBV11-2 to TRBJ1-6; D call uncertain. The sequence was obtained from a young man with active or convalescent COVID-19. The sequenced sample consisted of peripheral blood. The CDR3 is CASSSLNAPLHF. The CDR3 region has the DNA TGTGCCAGCAGCTCCCTTAATGCACCCCTCCACTTT.